The 20 T cell receptor beta chains presented below share a single source sample, sequenced in a study of cytotoxic CD8 clonotypes in ibrutinib-treated CLL. The protocol was immunoSEQ multiplex PCR, while the TCRdb copy is restricted to in-frame clones and leaves out a portion. Among some 130,000 clones listed, 75% to 90% were seen once. Sequencing used PBMCs, obtained after 24 months of ibrutinib treatment. The receptors shown here come from a human donor with chronic lymphocytic leukemia.

The chain employs TRBV5-4 and TRBJ1-1, with D unclear. The CDR3 is 14 residues long. V was clipped by 1 base and J by 4 bases, with 11 bases between them. Looked up from germline, CDR1 is SGHNT and CDR2 is YYREEE (reference sequence). In DNA, the CDR3 is TGTGCCAGCAGCTTGAAGGACGTAGTCACTGAAGCTTTCTTT. It specifies CASSLKDVVTEAFF.

The chain recombines TRBV5-6 with TRBJ2-7; 8 bases line up with TRBD2. This CDR3 has 16 residues. J was trimmed by 2 bases and V by 4 bases; bases with no gene match: 11. Germline values: CDR1 SGHDT, CDR2 YYEEEE. The CDR3 sequence: CASSTLAGSGPYEQYF. In DNA, the CDR3 is TGTGCCAGCAGCACCTTAGCGGGAAGCGGACCCTACGAGCAGTACTTC.

The J gene is TRBJ2-7, the V gene TRBV5-6; weak D call: TRBD2 (6 bases). Germline values: CDR1 SGHDT, CDR2 YYEEEE. V lost 5 bases to trimming and J lost 2 bases, with 11 bases between them. The CDR3 extends over 13 amino acids. For the CDR3, the DNA is TGTGCCAGCAGAAGGACGGGGGCCTACGAGCAGTACTTC. Translation: CASRRTGAYEQYF.

This chain links TRBV28 with TRBJ2-7; 15 bases are a match to TRBD2. V lost 7 bases to trimming and J lost 1 base; unmatched junction nucleotides: 17. The germline CDR1 and CDR2 sequences are MDHEN and SYDVKM. The CDR3 loop spans 20 amino acids. Written as DNA, the CDR3 is TGTGCCAGCACCTTTCTGTCGGGTGGACTAGCGGGAGGGAGTTCCTACGAGCAGTACTTC. It specifies CASTFLSGGLAGGSSYEQYF. Combining the CDR3 with reference TRBV28 and TRBJ2-7 gives the whole variable domain DVKVTQSSRYLVKRTGEKVFLECVQDMDHENMFWYRQDPGLGLRLIYFSYDVKMKEKGDIPEGYSVSREKKERFSLILESASTNQTSMYLCASTFLSGGLAGGSSYEQYFGPGTRLTVT.

This clone was seen only once. This sequence joins TRBV9 and TRBJ2-4; TRBD1 agrees at 9 bases. CDR3 length: 13 amino acids. Germline CDR1 and CDR2: SGDLS and YYNGEE. After removal of 2 bases from V and 8 bases from J, the junction contained 2 bases not matched to a gene. CDR3 sequence: CASSVTGGHIQYF. CDR3 sequence (DNA): TGTGCCAGCAGCGTTACAGGGGGCCACATTCAGTACTTC.

The gene calls are TRBV27 and TRBJ1-3, with D unclear. This CDR3 comprises 13 residues. Germline V lookup: CDR1 MNHEY, CDR2 SMNVEV (reference sequence). V lost 8 bases to trimming and J lost 3 bases, with 11 bases between them. The CDR3 here is CASAVPGGNTIYF. In nucleotides, the CDR3 is TGTGCCAGCGCCGTCCCCGGTGGAAACACCATATATTTT.

The chain carries TRBV28 and TRBJ2-3; 7 positions match TRBD2. The CDR3 covers 16 residues. CDR1 and CDR2 (germline): MDHEN, SYDVKM. V shed 3 bases and J 5 bases; nucleotides not matched to a gene: 11. The CDR3 sequence is CASSFPGLAAVDTQYF. The CDR3 coding sequence is TGTGCCAGCAGTTTCCCCGGGCTAGCGGCAGTAGATACGCAGTATTTT.

The chain employs TRBV18 and TRBJ2-7, with a possible D match to TRBD1 (6 bases). The V and J ends lost 5 bases and 3 bases respectively, with 11 bases between them. Per the germline V gene, CDR1 is KGHSH and CDR2 is LQKENI. The CDR3 spans 13 residues. The CDR3 sequence: CASSAGQRYEQYF. In DNA, the CDR3 is TGTGCCAGCTCAGCAGGACAGCGCTACGAGCAGTACTTC.

CDR3 sequence reads: CAISPAGGNEQFF. In DNA, the CDR3 is TGTGCCATCAGTCCGGCGGGGGGGAATGAGCAGTTCTTC. This chain links TRBV10-3 with TRBJ2-1; TRBD2 matches 9 bases. V shed 5 bases, J shed 7 bases, and the junction held 3 bases outside the gene matches. The germline V gene has CDR1 ENHRY and CDR2 SYGVKD. The CDR3 loop spans 13 amino acids.

The table lists this clone with a count of one. The V gene is TRBV5-1, the J gene TRBJ2-5; 9 bases align to TRBD2. Looked up from germline, CDR1 is SGHRS and CDR2 is YFSETQ. Unmatched junction bases numbered 7, after V lost 2 bases and J lost 2 bases. The CDR3 is made up of 16 amino acids. In DNA form, the CDR3 reads TGCGCCAGCAGCTTTTCCCAGCGGGGGGATCAAGAGACCCAGTACTTC. This gives the protein CASSFSQRGDQETQYF.

The chain employs TRBV28 and TRBJ1-4; no reliable D call. This CDR3 has 12 residues. CDR1 and CDR2 from the germline V gene are MDHEN and SYDVKM. V lost 5 bases and J lost 2, with 3 bases in between. The CDR3, as DNA: TGTGCCAGCAGTCCGACTAATGAAAAACTGTTTTTT. It is translated as CASSPTNEKLFF.

The chain uses TRBV6-5 and TRBJ1-2; no definite D call. Trimming removed 2 bases at V and 7 bases at J, with 14 bases between. Germline lookup yields CDR1 MNHEY and CDR2 SVGAGI. The CDR3 length is 14 residues. The CDR3 sequence is CASSYRENSGGYTF. The CDR3 nucleotides are TGTGCCAGCAGTTACAGAGAGAACTCCGGTGGCTACACCTTC.

J is TRBJ1-2 and V is TRBV28, with D tentatively TRBD1 (5 bases). The length of the CDR3 is 15 residues. V shed 1 base and J shed 10 bases, with 19 bases lying between them. The germline V gene encodes CDR1 MDHEN and CDR2 SYDVKM. The CDR3 DNA reads TGTGCCAGCAGTTTATCAACAGGCATAACGGGTTCCTACACCTTC. This translates into CASSLSTGITGSYTF.

This clone came up a few times. This sequence joins TRBV4-1 and TRBJ1-2, with D hard to call. Per the germline V gene, CDR1 is MGHRA and CDR2 is YSYEKL. The CDR3 loop spans 13 amino acids. The V and J ends lost 2 bases and 4 bases respectively, with 8 bases between them. The chain's CDR3 is CASSQPGIYGYTF. In DNA, the CDR3 is TGCGCCAGCAGCCAACCGGGGATCTATGGCTACACCTTC.

The CDR3 sequence: CASSQRTGASNQPQHF. The CDR3 DNA sequence: TGTGCCAGCTCACAAAGAACAGGGGCTAGCAATCAGCCCCAGCATTTT. The chain couples TRBV18 to TRBJ1-5; 7 positions agree with TRBD1. V lost 4 bases to trimming and J lost 0 bases; unmatched junction nucleotides: 6. The CDR3 length is 16 residues. Per the germline V gene, CDR1 is KGHSH and CDR2 is LQKENI.

The CDR3 protein is CASRPRAVPGELFF. The DNA of the CDR3 is TGTGCCAGCAGACCCCGGGCAGTCCCCGGGGAGCTGTTTTTT. This sequence joins TRBV27 and TRBJ2-2; D remains unclear. The V and J ends lost 6 bases and 6 bases respectively, with 14 bases between them. The CDR3 spans 14 residues. Per germline, CDR1 MNHEY and CDR2 SMNVEV (reference sequence).

The chain recombines TRBV4-2 with TRBJ2-5; TRBD2 agrees at 8 bases. Germline V gene sequence: CDR1 LGHNA, CDR2 YNFKEQ. With V trimmed by 2 bases and J by 4 bases, 9 bases remained unmatched. The CDR3 has 16 amino acids. CDR3 region: CASSQLDGRGAETQYF. CDR3 DNA: TGTGCCAGCAGCCAACTCGACGGGCGGGGGGCAGAGACCCAGTACTTC.

This rearrangement joins TRBV19 to TRBJ1-5; D unclear. The CDR3 has 15 residues. The V end lost 3 bases, the J end lost 0 bases, and 9 bases lay between the germline ends. Germline V lookup: CDR1 LNHDA, CDR2 SQIVND (reference sequence). The CDR3 region has the DNA TGTGCCAGTAGTATCGCCGGCTATAGCAATCAGCCCCAGCATTTT. It specifies CASSIAGYSNQPQHF.

In this sample, this clone turned up once. The chain uses TRBV6-1 and TRBJ1-5, with 11 bases that match TRBD1. CDR1 is MNHNS, CDR2 SASEGT, per germline. The CDR3 totals 15 residues. Trimming removed 5 bases from V and 4 bases from J; junction bases left unmatched: 4. The DNA for the CDR3 is TGTGCCAGCAGTATGGACAGGGGGCGGAATCAGCCCCAGCATTTT. Its translation: CASSMDRGRNQPQHF.

V gene TRBV10-3 combines with J gene TRBJ1-3; D is uncertain. The CDR3 extends over 13 amino acids. The ends were cut back, 6 bases at V and 0 bases at J, with 6 bases in the middle. Per the germline V gene, CDR1 is ENHRY and CDR2 is SYGVKD. As DNA, the CDR3 is TGTGCCATCAGAGCTATCTCTGGAAACACCATATATTTT. Translating gives CAIRAISGNTIYF.